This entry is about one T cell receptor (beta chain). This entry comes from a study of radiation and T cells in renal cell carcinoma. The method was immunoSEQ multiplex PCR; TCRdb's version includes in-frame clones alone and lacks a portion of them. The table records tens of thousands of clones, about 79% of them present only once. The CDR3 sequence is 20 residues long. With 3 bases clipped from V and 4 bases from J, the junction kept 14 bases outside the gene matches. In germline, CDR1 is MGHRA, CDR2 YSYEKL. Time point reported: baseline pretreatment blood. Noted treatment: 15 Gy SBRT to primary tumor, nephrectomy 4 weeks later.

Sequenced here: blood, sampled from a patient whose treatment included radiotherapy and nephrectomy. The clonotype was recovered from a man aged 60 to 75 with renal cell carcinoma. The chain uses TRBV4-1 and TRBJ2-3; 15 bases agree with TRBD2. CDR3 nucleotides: TGCGCCAGCAGCCACCGCCAAGATTTGAGGACTAGCGGGAGGGCAGATACGCAGTATTTT. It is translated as CASSHRQDLRTSGRADTQYF.